This T cell receptor beta chain was found in a study of CD8+CD57+ T cells in acquired aplastic anemia. For sequencing, patients were chosen who had shown expansion of CD8+CD57+ cells by flow cytometry. This CDR3 region has 15 residues. The germline gives CDR1 SNHLY, CDR2 FYNNEI. V lost 5 bases and J lost 1, with 14 bases in between. This clonotype was found a few times. TCR beta VDJ and CDR3 profiling used genomic DNA as template. TCRdb redid the calling of the reads with MiXCR, one entry per CDR3 protein. This sample has about 160,000 distinct CDR3 sequences, with about two thirds found just once. The sequence was collected from a human donor with aplastic anemia. The chain uses TRBV2 and TRBJ1-1; the D is unclear. The sequenced sample consisted of sorted CD4+, CD8+, or CD8+CD57+ T cells (not recorded which) from PBMCs. The CDR3 DNA reads as TGTGCCAGCAGTAGGGTTGTTTTCACGAACACTGAAGCTTTCTTT. Its translation: CASSRVVFTNTEAFF.